This paragraph covers one T cell receptor beta chain sequence. A junction end diverges from the germline sequence, so it may reflect a read error. No cell sorting was done before RNA was extracted from the tissue. Distant lung tissue was collected more than 3 cm away from the tumor edge. Chemotherapy-naive patients with new lung cancer underwent thoracic surgery in China, August–late 2014. This sample was taken from a study of tumor and adjacent non-tumor tissue in lung cancer. Study details: Stage I to III disease affected 10 men and roughly 5 women aged about 31 to 80.

Germline V lookup: CDR1 SGHNT, CDR2 YENEEA. The CDR3 contains 14 residues. A modified ARM-PCR protocol with three rounds of nested PCR amplified TCRbeta. TCRdb passed the multiplex PCR reads through MiXCR, listing each CDR3 protein once. The table has some 100,000 distinct CDR3 sequences, about 64% seen once. The chain is built from TRBV11-3 and TRBJ2-3; no firm D call. The origin of this receptor is a man aged 55 to 70 with non-small cell lung cancer. The source material was distant non-tumor lung tissue. The CDR3 DNA reads TGTGCCAGCATCTTAGCCGGCTACATAGATACGCAGTATTTT. It yields the protein CASILAGYIDTQYF.